This TCR beta chain was sequenced for a study of stem cell transplantation in POMP-related autoinflammatory disease. As concerns this clone: Its target is not known.

Trimming shortened V by 3 bases and J by 5 bases, and 7 bases separated the two germline ends. The CDR3 length is 12 residues. Germline values: CDR1 LGHDT, CDR2 YNNKEL (reference sequence). Assay: immunoSEQ multiplex PCR; the TCRdb copy retains only in-frame clones and omits some. The sample holds 68,000 or so clones, roughly 93% seen once. Study-wide findings and caveats: Across all analyzed T-cell subsets, patients with PRAID tended toward reduced diversity and increased clonality.

The sample was CD4+ T cells from PBMCs, taken after stem cell transplantation. This receptor was identified in a human patient with POMP-related autoinflammation and immune dysregulation (PRAID). Some T cells may have come from the graft donor. The chain combines TRBV3-1 (or the pseudogene TRBV3-2) with TRBJ2-5, with a weak D call TRBD1 (6 bases). CDR3 sequence reads: CASSHRGETQYF. The CDR3 coding sequence is TGTGCCAGCAGCCACAGGGGTGAGACCCAGTACTTC.